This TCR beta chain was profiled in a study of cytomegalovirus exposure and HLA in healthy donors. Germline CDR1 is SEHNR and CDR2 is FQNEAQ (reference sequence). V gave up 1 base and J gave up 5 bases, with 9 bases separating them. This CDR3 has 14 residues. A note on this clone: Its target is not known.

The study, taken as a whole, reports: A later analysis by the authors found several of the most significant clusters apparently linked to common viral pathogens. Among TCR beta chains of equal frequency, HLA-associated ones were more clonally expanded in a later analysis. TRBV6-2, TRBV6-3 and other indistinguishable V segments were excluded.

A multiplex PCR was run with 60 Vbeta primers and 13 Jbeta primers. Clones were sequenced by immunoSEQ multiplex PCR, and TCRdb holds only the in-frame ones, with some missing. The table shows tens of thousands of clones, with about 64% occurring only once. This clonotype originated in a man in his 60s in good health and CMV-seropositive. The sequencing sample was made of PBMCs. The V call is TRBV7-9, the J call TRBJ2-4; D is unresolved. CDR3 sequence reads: CASSLGSPENIQYF. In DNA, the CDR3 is TGTGCCAGCAGCTTAGGTTCTCCGGAAAACATTCAGTACTTC.